This T cell receptor (beta chain) was sequenced in a study of early stage breast cancer tumors. Overall study context: Most invasive tumors, about 75% of the 16, were ER+/PR+/HER2-.

Clones were read by immunoSEQ multiplex PCR, and TCRdb kept only the in-frame ones, dropping some. The table shows about 5,000 clones, with around 60% occurring only once. Germline CDR1 reads LNHDA; CDR2 reads SQIVND (reference sequence). The CDR3 contains 15 residues. The J segment lost 8 bases and the V segment lost 3 bases, leaving 6 bases of the junction unmatched. The study, taken as a whole, reports: Tumors had approximately 2.6-fold higher T cell density and higher clonality than adjacent normal breast tissue. Blood repertoires resembled normal breast more than tumor. Enriched TCRB sequences shared across patients were mostly commonly generated sequences.

This clone is labeled as medium-sized (0.01 to 0.1%). The antigen is unknown. The sequenced sample was breast tumor tissue. This TCR was sampled from a person between 50 and 60 years old with breast cancer. The V call is TRBV19, the J call TRBJ2-1, with 11 positions matching TRBD2. The CDR3 reads CASSITSGGYDEQFF. The CDR3 DNA is TGTGCCAGTAGTATTACTAGCGGGGGTTATGATGAGCAGTTCTTC.